A selection of T cell receptor beta chains follows, all from one sample in a study of blood T cell repertoires in COVID-19. TCRdb keeps only in-frame clones here, not all; method: immunoSEQ multiplex PCR. The sample carries around 140,000 clones, around four fifths recorded once. The sequenced material came from PBMCs or T cells enriched from blood (not recorded which). The receptors were sampled from a woman aged 50 to 65 who had recovered from COVID-19. Each CDR3 is given with its conserved first and last residue. D genes are given only for firm matches. Not all rows give a size; the values are once, few, many and, for expanded clones, a class.

d_call,v_call,j_call,clone_size,cdr3_aa,cdr3_nt
.,TRBV19,TRBJ2-1,.,CASSIMSSYNEQFF,TGTGCCAGTAGTATTATGAGCTCCTACAATGAGCAGTTCTTC
TRBD2,TRBV6-1,TRBJ2-7,.,CASSEAGASGEQYF,TGTGCCAGCAGTGAAGCCGGGGCTAGCGGCGAGCAGTACTTC
TRBD2,TRBV5-4,TRBJ2-1,.,CASSLGGGGAYNEQFF,TGTGCCAGCAGCTTGGGGGGCGGGGGAGCCTACAATGAGCAGTTCTTC
TRBD1,TRBV6-5,TRBJ2-3,.,CASTPQGASTDTQYF,TGTGCCAGCACCCCACAGGGGGCTAGCACAGATACGCAGTATTTT
.,TRBV20-1,TRBJ1-6,few,CSASYRGESSPLHF,TGCAGTGCAAGTTATCGGGGTGAAAGCTCACCCCTCCACTTT
.,TRBV28,TRBJ1-1,once,CASSLSLNTEAFF,TGTGCCAGCAGTTTAAGCTTGAACACTGAAGCTTTCTTT
TRBD2,TRBV5-4,TRBJ2-1,.,CASSLGLAEVNEQFF,TGTGCCAGCAGCTTGGGCCTAGCGGAGGTGAATGAGCAGTTCTTC
.,TRBV27,TRBJ1-2,.,CASSLRAGFVAGYTF,TGTGCCAGCAGTTTAAGGGCAGGGTTTGTCGCTGGCTACACCTTC
.,TRBV29-1,TRBJ1-1,.,CSVEQGPEAFF,TGCAGCGTTGAGCAGGGGCCTGAAGCTTTCTTT
TRBD1,TRBV5-6,TRBJ2-2,.,CASILSGGAGTGELFF,TGTGCCAGCATCCTCTCAGGGGGCGCGGGCACCGGGGAGCTGTTTTTT
TRBD1,TRBV18,TRBJ1-1,.,CASSPNSGTGIEAFF,TGTGCCAGCTCACCAAATTCCGGGACAGGAATTGAAGCTTTCTTT
.,TRBV5-1,TRBJ1-1,.,CASSNHGNTEAFF,TGCGCCAGCAGCAACCACGGGAACACTGAAGCTTTCTTT
.,TRBV19,TRBJ2-1,.,CASSMPGNEQFF,TGTGCCAGTAGTATGCCCGGGAATGAGCAGTTCTTC
.,TRBV3-1/TRBV3-2,TRBJ1-6,.,CASSQQGKPLHF,TGTGCCAGCAGCCAACAGGGAAAACCCCTCCACTTT
TRBD1,TRBV6-1,TRBJ1-1,.,CASSDQGATNTEAFF,TGTGCCAGCAGTGATCAGGGGGCTACCAACACTGAAGCTTTCTTT
.,TRBV6-1,TRBJ1-1,.,CASSDPTGRNTEAFF,TGTGCCAGCAGTGATCCCACAGGGCGGAACACTGAAGCTTTCTTT
.,TRBV28,TRBJ2-7,.,CANSQYGGAPSSYEQYF,TGTGCCAACAGTCAATACGGAGGGGCCCCGAGCTCCTACGAGCAGTACTTC